This TCR beta chain is drawn from a study of OX40 agonist ivuxolimab in advanced cancers. Study at large: Past anti-PD-1, anti-PD-L1 or anti-CTLA-4 therapy was accepted, and 40% had received some. Partial responses were achieved by three patients, of whom one had hepatocellular carcinoma and two had cutaneous melanoma.

Repertoires were generated with immunoSEQ multiplex PCR, while TCRdb's copy carries only in-frame clones and drops some. Of roughly 80,000 clones in the sample, approximately 84% were seen once. This clone was recorded only once. This TCR was sampled from an adult with an advanced solid tumor such as melanoma, head and neck, liver or kidney cancer. Sequencing used CD4+ or CD8+ T cells sorted from blood, obtained in a trial of the OX40 agonist ivuxolimab.

The CDR3 coding sequence is TGCAGCGTTGAATGGGGGGGCGAATCCTACGAGCAGTACTTC. Amino acids: CSVEWGGESYEQYF. The chain couples TRBV29-1 to TRBJ2-7; tentative D call: TRBD2 (7 bases). Trimming left V 2 bases short and J 1 base short, with 12 bases between. This CDR3 is 14 amino acids long. The germline gives CDR1 SQVTM, CDR2 ANQGSEA.